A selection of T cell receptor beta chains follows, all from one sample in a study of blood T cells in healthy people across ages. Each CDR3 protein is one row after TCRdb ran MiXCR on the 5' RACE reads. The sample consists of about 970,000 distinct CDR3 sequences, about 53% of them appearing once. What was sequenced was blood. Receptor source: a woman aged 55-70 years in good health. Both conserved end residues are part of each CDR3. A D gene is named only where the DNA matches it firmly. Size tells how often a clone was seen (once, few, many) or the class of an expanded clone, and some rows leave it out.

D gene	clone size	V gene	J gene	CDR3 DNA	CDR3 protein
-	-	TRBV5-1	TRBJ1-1	TGCGCCAGCAGCTGGTTCGGGGAGTTGGGCACTGAAGCTTTCTTT	CASSWFGELGTEAFF
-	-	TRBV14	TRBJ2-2	TGTGCCAGCAGCCCGAGGACACTGGGGATTGGGGCCGGGGAGCTGTTTTTT	CASSPRTLGIGAGELFF
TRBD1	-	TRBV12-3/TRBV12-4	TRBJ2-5	TGTGCCAGCAGTTCATATGGGGCCTCAGGGACAGACCAAGAGACCCAGTACTTC	CASSSYGASGTDQETQYF
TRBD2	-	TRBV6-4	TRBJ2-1	TGTGCCAGCAGCAATTCCGGGCGGGAGACCCAGTTCTTC	CASSNSGRETQFF
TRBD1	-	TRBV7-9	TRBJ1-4	TGTGCCAGCAGCCCCCCGGGACAGGGGGATGAAAAACTGTTTTTT	CASSPPGQGDEKLFF
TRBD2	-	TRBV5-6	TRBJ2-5	TGTGCCAGCAGTCAACACGGTAGCGGGGTAGGTGCGGAGACCCAGTACTTC	CASSQHGSGVGAETQYF
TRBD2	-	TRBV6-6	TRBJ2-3	TGTGCCAGCAGTTATTCTCAATGGCGGGAGGGAACAGATACGCAGTATTTT	CASSYSQWREGTDTQYF
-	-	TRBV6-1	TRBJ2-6	TGTGCCAGCAGTGAAGTCTTGGGTATCGCTTGGGGCTCTGGGGCCAACGTCCTGACTTTC	CASSEVLGIAWGSGANVLTF
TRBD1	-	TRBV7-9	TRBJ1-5	TGTGCCAGCAGCTTAGGGGACAGGGGCGGGGGTCAGCCCCAGCATTTT	CASSLGDRGGGQPQHF
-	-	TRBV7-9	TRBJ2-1	TGTGCCAGCAGCCGAGAAAAGAGGGGCAATGAGCAGTTCTTC	CASSREKRGNEQFF
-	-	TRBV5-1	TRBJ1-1	TGCGCCAGCAGCTTGCGACACCCGAACACTGAAGCTTTCTTT	CASSLRHPNTEAFF
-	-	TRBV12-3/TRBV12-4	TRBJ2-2	TGTGCCAGCAGTTCCGGGGGCCCCGGGGAGCTGTTTTTT	CASSSGGPGELFF
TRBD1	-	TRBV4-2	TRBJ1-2	TGTGCCAGCAGCCAAGGCGACAGGGCGGGAGGCTACACCTTC	CASSQGDRAGGYTF
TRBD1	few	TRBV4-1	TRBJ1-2	TGCGCCAGCAGCCAAGGCCGGGACAGGGTAAATGGCTACACCTTC	CASSQGRDRVNGYTF
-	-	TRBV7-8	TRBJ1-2	TGTGCCAGCAGCTACCGGGACCGCAACTATGGCTACACCTTC	CASSYRDRNYGYTF
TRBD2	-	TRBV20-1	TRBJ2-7	TGCAGTACTAGAGAGAGACTAGCGGGAGGTTCCTACGAGCAGTACTTC	CSTRERLAGGSYEQYF
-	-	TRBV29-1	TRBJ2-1	TGCAGCATTGGGGGCGGGGCCAATGAGCAGTTCTTC	CSIGGGANEQFF
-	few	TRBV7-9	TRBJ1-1	TGTGCCAGCAGCTTATCCCAGGGGATCACTGAAGCTTTCTTT	CASSLSQGITEAFF
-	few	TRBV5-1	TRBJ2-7	TGCGCCAGCAGCTCCCATATAGTAGGGGGCGAGCAGTACTTC	CASSSHIVGGEQYF
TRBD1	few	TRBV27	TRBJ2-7	TGTGCCAGCAGTTTAAGGACAGGGGCCACCTACGAGCAGTACTTC	CASSLRTGATYEQYF
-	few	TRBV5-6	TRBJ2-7	TGTGCCAGCAGCTACGGGAGTCGGTACGAGCAGTACTTC	CASSYGSRYEQYF
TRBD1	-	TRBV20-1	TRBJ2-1	TGCAGTGCCCCCGCTGACAGGGGATACAATGAGCAGTTCTTC	CSAPADRGYNEQFF
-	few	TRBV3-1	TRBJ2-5	TGTGCCAGCAGTCCCGGACTCTTAGGGGCCCAAGAGACCCAGTACTTC	CASSPGLLGAQETQYF
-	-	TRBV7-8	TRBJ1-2	TGTGCCAGCAGCTTAGGGCTCGTCTCTAGCTATGGCTACACCTTC	CASSLGLVSSYGYTF
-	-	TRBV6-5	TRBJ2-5	TGTGCCAGCACTGAGGGGGTTTTGGAGACCCAGTACTTC	CASTEGVLETQYF
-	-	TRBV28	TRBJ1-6	TGTGCCAGCGGGAGAAATGACTCACCCCTCCACTTT	CASGRNDSPLHF
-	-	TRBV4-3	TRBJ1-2	TGCGCCAGCAGCCCTCAAGGAGGGTATTTTGGCTACACCTTC	CASSPQGGYFGYTF
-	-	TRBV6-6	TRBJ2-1	TGTGCCAGCAGAAACGGACAGGAGGGCCATGAGCAGTTCTTC	CASRNGQEGHEQFF
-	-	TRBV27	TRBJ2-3	TGTGCCAGCAGTATCTTTAGTGGAAATACGCAGTATTTT	CASSIFSGNTQYF